This TCR beta chain was identified during a study of blood T cell repertoires in COVID-19. Study-level information: Acute and convalescent COVID-19 samples came from the United States, Italy and Spain.

This CDR3 has 15 amino acids. Per the germline V gene, CDR1 is KGHSH and CDR2 is LQKENI. The V and J ends lost 5 bases and 2 bases, in that order; junction bases with no gene match: 5. Resolution of symptoms, clearance, or two negative PCRs was present in recovered Cohort 3 donors. Method: immunoSEQ multiplex PCR; TCRdb's copy keeps in-frame clones and lacks some. The sample records hundreds of thousands of clones, around nine tenths being singletons. The clonotype originates from a woman in her forties or fifties who had recovered from COVID-19. The rearrangement uses TRBV18 and TRBJ1-3; 8 bases agree with TRBD1. The sample comprised PBMCs or T cells enriched from blood (not recorded which). CDR3: CASSDSQGAGNTIYF. DNA for the CDR3: TGTGCCAGCTCAGACTCACAGGGGGCTGGAAACACCATATATTTT.